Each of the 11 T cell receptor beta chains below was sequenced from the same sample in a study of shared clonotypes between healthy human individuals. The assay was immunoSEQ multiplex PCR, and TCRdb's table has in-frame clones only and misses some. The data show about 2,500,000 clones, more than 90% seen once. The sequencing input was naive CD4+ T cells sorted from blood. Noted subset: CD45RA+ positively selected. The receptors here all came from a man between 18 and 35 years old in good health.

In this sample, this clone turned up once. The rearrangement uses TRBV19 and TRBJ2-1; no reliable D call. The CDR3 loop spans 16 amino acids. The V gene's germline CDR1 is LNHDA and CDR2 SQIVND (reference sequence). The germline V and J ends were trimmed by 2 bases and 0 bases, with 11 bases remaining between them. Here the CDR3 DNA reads TGTGCCAGTAGTATAATAGGGTTCAGCTCCTACAATGAGCAGTTCTTC. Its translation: CASSIIGFSSYNEQFF.

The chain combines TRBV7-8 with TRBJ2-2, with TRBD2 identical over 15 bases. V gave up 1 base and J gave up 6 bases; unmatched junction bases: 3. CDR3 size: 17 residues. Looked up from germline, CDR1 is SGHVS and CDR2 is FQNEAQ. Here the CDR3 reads CASSLVGTSGRSGELFF. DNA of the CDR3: TGTGCCAGCAGCTTAGTAGGGACTAGCGGGAGGTCCGGGGAGCTGTTTTTT.

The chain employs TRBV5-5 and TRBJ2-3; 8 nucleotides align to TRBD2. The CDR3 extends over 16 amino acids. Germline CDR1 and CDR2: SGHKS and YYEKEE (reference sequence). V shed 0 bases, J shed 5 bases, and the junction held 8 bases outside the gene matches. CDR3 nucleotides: TGTGCCAGCAGCTTGGCCTTCAGCGGGAGCGGAGATACGCAGTATTTT. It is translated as CASSLAFSGSGDTQYF.

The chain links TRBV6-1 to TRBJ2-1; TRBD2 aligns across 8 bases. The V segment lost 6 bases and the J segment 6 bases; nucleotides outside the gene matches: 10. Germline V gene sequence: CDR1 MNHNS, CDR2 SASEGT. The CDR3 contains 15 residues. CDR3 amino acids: CASRGSGRIPNEQFF. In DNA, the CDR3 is TGTGCCAGCAGGGGGAGCGGGAGAATTCCCAATGAGCAGTTCTTC.

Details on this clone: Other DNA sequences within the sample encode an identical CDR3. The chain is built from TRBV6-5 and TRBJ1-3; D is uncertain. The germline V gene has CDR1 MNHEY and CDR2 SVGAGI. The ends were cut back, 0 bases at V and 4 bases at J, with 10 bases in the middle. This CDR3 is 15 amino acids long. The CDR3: CASSYSRTGGNTIYF. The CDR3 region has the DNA TGTGCCAGCAGTTACTCGAGGACGGGAGGAAACACCATATATTTT.

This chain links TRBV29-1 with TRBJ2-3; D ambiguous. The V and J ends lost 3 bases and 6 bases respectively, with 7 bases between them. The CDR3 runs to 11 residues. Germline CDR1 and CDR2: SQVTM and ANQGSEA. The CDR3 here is CSVEIGDTQYF. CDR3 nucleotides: TGCAGCGTTGAGATAGGGGATACGCAGTATTTT.

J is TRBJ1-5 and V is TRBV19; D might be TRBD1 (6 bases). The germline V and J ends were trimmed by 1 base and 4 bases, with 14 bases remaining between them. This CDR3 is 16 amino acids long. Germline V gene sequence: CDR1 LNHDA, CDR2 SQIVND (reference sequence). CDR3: CASSIGGQRTNQPQHF. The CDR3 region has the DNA TGTGCCAGTAGTATAGGAGGACAGAGAACAAATCAGCCCCAGCATTTT.

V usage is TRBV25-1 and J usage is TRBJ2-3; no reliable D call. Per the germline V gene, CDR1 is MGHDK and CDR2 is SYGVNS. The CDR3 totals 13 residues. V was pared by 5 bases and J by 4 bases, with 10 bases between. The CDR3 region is CASSHGSPDTQYF. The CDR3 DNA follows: TGTGCCAGCAGTCATGGGTCCCCAGATACGCAGTATTTT.

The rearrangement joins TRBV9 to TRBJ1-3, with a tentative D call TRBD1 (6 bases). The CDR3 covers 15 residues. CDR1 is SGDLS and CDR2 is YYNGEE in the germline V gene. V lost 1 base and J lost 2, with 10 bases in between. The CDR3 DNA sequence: TGTGCCAGCAGCGTACAGGGGACTGCTGGAAACACCATATATTTT. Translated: CASSVQGTAGNTIYF.

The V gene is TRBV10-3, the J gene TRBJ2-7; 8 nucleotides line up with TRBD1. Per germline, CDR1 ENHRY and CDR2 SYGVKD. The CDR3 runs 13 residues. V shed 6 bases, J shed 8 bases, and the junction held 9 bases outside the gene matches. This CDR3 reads CAIRPGGWVQQYF. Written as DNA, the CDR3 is TGTGCCATCAGACCAGGGGGCTGGGTCCAGCAGTACTTC.

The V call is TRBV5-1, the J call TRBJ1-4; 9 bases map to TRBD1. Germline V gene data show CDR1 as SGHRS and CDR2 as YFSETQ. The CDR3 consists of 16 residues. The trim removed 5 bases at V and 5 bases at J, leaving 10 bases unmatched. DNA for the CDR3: TGCGCCAGCAGTTACGAAGGCGGACAGGGGAATGAAAAACTGTTTTTT. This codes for CASSYEGGQGNEKLFF.